This T cell receptor beta chain was captured by sequencing in a study of Ad26.COV2.S vaccination and SARS-CoV-2 variants. Study-level background: The vaccine Ad26.COV2.S was put into the muscle once, or twice with 56 days between.

About this clone itself: No antigen is known for it.

Sequenced by immunoSEQ multiplex PCR; TCRdb stores in-frame clones only, minus some. The table shows 350,000 to 600,000 clones, with nearly 90% occurring only once. Whole-study results and caveats: Breadth measured for non-spike TCRs was similar across vaccine and placebo recipients. Estimates derived from TCR breadth and depth analyses may have underestimated total T cell responses. Reported findings describe substantial breadth in spike-specific CD8+ and CD4+ T cell responses following vaccination.

The CDR3 covers 16 residues. Germline V gene lookup returns CDR1 SEHNR and CDR2 FQNEAQ (reference sequence). V dropped 6 bases and J dropped 0 bases, with 16 bases sitting between them. The treatment is: roughly 18 received Ad26.COV2.S at low or high dose, single or two shots; about 5 received placebo; per-sample allocation not given. Specimen acquisition occurred on day 63 following the initial vaccine or placebo injection. This clonotype was sampled from a person between 18 and 60 years old who received the Ad26.COV2.S COVID-19 vaccine or a placebo. The source was peripheral blood, collected in a trial of Ad26.COV2.S vaccine versus placebo. The genes are TRBV7-9 and TRBJ2-3; TRBD1 might be the D (7 bases). This chain's CDR3 is CASSSQGGTSTDTQYF. CDR3 DNA sequence: TGTGCCAGCAGTTCTCAGGGGGGTACTAGCACAGATACGCAGTATTTT.